This T cell receptor beta chain was retrieved from a study of shared clonotypes between healthy human individuals. The study drew all its donors from Caucasian adults living in Nashville, Tennessee. Trimming removed 1 base at V and 1 base at J, with 7 bases between. Germline CDR1 and CDR2: MDHEN and SYDVKM. CDR3 size: 14 residues. General study results and limits: Rarefaction analysis demonstrated incomplete sorted-subset sequencing notwithstanding large depth.

This clone was observed a handful of times. The antigen remains undetermined. The data were produced by immunoSEQ multiplex PCR, yet TCRdb's version contains in-frame clones alone and is incomplete. The sample contains over a million clones, roughly 96% of which appear only once. Sequencing was done on a sample of naive CD4+ T cells sorted from blood. The sample's subset: CD45RA+ positively selected. This clonotype was obtained from a man under 40 in good health. The chain has TRBV28 and TRBJ2-5; D gene uncertain. CDR3 nucleotide sequence: TGTGCCAGCAGTTTATTCCAGCGCCAAGAGACCCAGTACTTC. Translation gives CASSLFQRQETQYF. The full variable domain, its missing parts supplied by reference TRBV28 and TRBJ2-5, is DVKVTQSSRYLVKRTGEKVFLECVQDMDHENMFWYRQDPGLGLRLIYFSYDVKMKEKGDIPEGYSVSREKKERFSLILESASTNQTSMYLCASSLFQRQETQYFGPGTRLLVL.